This entry lists 17 T cell receptor beta chains sequenced from one sample in a study of beta chain features in type 1 diabetes. Every bit of the isolated RNA underwent reverse transcription, so sequencing read expressed TCRB transcripts. The repertoire was sequenced with immunoSEQ multiplex PCR; TCRdb's copy has only in-frame clones and lacks some. The sample has 200,000 to 250,000 clones; 14% are singletons. These receptors lack a known antigen. Study-wide points: All four CD4+ subsets of Type 1 diabetes patients contained TCRB CDR3s that were moderately but significantly shorter.

Sequencing used naive CD4+ T cells from blood. All receptors come from a man aged 30-40 years with type 1 diabetes.

V usage is TRBV7-9 and J usage is TRBJ1-2; D is unresolved. V lost 1 base, J lost 6 bases, and 6 bases lay in between. Per germline, CDR1 SEHNR and CDR2 FQNEAQ (reference sequence). The CDR3 length is 12 residues. CDR3 loop: CASSLVTDGYTF. In nucleotides, the CDR3 is TGTGCCAGCAGCTTAGTAACAGATGGCTACACCTTC.

This clone was detected a few times. V is TRBV12-5 and J is TRBJ2-6; D is perhaps TRBD1 (5 bases). This CDR3 comprises 16 residues. CDR1 LGHNT and CDR2 FRNRAP come from the germline V gene. V was clipped by 2 bases and J by 1 base, with 9 bases between them. The CDR3 reads CASGLIRGSGANVLTF. The CDR3 bases are TGTGCTAGTGGTTTGATTAGGGGATCTGGGGCCAACGTCCTGACTTTC. Combining the CDR3 with reference TRBV12-5 and TRBJ2-6 gives the whole variable domain DARVTQTPRHKVTEMGQEVTMRCQPILGHNTVFWYRQTMMQGLELLAYFRNRAPLDDSGMPKDRFSAEMPDATLATLKIQPSEPRDSAVYFCASGLIRGSGANVLTFGAGSRLTVL.

Here the CDR3 reads CASSQEGQGSYEQYF. The CDR3 DNA is TGTGCCAGCAGCCAAGAAGGACAGGGATCCTACGAGCAGTACTTC. The chain has TRBV4-2 and TRBJ2-7; 8 bases agree with TRBD1. Germline V gene lookup returns CDR1 LGHNA and CDR2 YNFKEQ. This CDR3 has 15 residues. The V gene end was trimmed by 0 bases and the J gene end by 1 base; junction bases not matched to a gene: 2.

This clone showed up just a few times. This chain connects TRBV2 to TRBJ1-2; D gene ambiguous. Germline V gene data show CDR1 as SNHLY and CDR2 as FYNNEI. The ends were cut back, 7 bases at V and 0 bases at J, with 12 bases in the middle. The CDR3 loop spans 14 amino acids. CDR3: CASTPTTANYGYTF. The CDR3 DNA reads as TGTGCCAGCACTCCGACCACAGCTAACTATGGCTACACCTTC. Full variable domain (rest looked up from reference TRBV2 and TRBJ1-2): EPEVTQTPSHQVTQMGQEVILRCVPISNHLYFYWYRQILGQKVEFLVSFYNNEISEKSEIFDDQFSVERPDGSNFTLKIRSTKLEDSAMYFCASTPTTANYGYTFGSGTRLTVV.

V and J are TRBV11-2 and TRBJ1-3; tentative D call: TRBD1 (6 bases). The CDR3 runs 13 residues. The germline V and J ends were trimmed by 5 bases and 7 bases, with 12 bases remaining between them. Germline CDR1 and CDR2: SGHAT and FQNNGV. Here the CDR3 DNA reads TGTGCCAGCAGCCCCCAGAGGGGGAACACCATATATTTT. Amino acid sequence: CASSPQRGNTIYF.

The sample holds a few counts of this clone. J is TRBJ1-1 and V is TRBV7-9; perhaps TRBD1 as D (6 bases). Germline V gives CDR1 SEHNR, CDR2 FQNEAQ (reference sequence). The CDR3 length is 14 residues. V lost 5 bases to trimming and J lost 1 base, with 11 bases between them. CDR3 amino acids: CASSKDRRNTEAFF. CDR3 nucleotide sequence: TGTGCCAGCAGCAAAGACAGGAGGAACACTGAAGCTTTCTTT.

V usage is TRBV15 and J usage is TRBJ1-1; unclear D gene. The CDR3 is made up of 13 amino acids. Between the trimmed V and J ends, which lost 8 bases and 3 bases, there was a span of 13 bases. From germline, CDR1 is LNHNV and CDR2 YYDKDF (reference sequence). The CDR3, as DNA: TGTGCCACCGGAGGATCCCTTGACACTGAAGCTTTCTTT. Amino acids: CATGGSLDTEAFF.

The chain recombines TRBV6-1 with TRBJ1-1, with D unclear. This CDR3 comprises 14 residues. Trimming removed 9 bases from V and 4 bases from J, with 18 bases in between. In germline, CDR1 is MNHNS, CDR2 SASEGT. CDR3 in amino acids: CASHASGGITEAFF. CDR3 DNA: TGTGCCAGTCACGCCTCCGGAGGGATCACTGAAGCTTTCTTT.

The genes are TRBV18 and TRBJ2-3; 11 bases align to TRBD1. Losses at the gene ends were 4 bases for V and 3 bases for J; bases not matched to a gene: 6. Germline loops: CDR1 KGHSH, CDR2 LQKENI. The length of the CDR3 is 16 residues. The CDR3 bases are TGTGCCAGCTCACGCGCCAGGGACAGGGGGACAGATACGCAGTATTTT. It translates to CASSRARDRGTDTQYF.

The chain is built from TRBV7-2 and TRBJ2-2; 9 bases agree with TRBD1. Trimming at V came to 1 base and at J to 6 bases, leaving 9 bases not matched to a gene. The CDR3 spans 17 residues. Germline CDR1 reads SGHTA; CDR2 reads FQGNSA. The CDR3 DNA reads TGTGCCAGCAGCTTAGTTGGGACAGGGTTTAACTCCGGGGAGCTGTTTTTT. It codes for CASSLVGTGFNSGELFF.

The chain links TRBV29-1 to TRBJ1-2, with D tentatively TRBD1 (6 bases). The CDR3 contains 12 residues. V was clipped by 7 bases and J by 5 bases, with 14 bases between them. The germline V gene has CDR1 SQVTM and CDR2 ANQGSEA. CDR3 sequence reads: CSAIAGTYGYTF. CDR3 coding DNA: TGCAGCGCGATTGCCGGGACATATGGCTACACCTTC.

In DNA, the CDR3 is TGTGCCAGCAGTTTATTTGGACAGGGGGCTGGGGCCAACGTCCTGACTTTC. This gives the protein CASSLFGQGAGANVLTF. The J gene is TRBJ2-6, the V gene TRBV27; 10 bases match TRBD1. The CDR3 is 17 amino acids. Germline values: CDR1 MNHEY, CDR2 SMNVEV (reference sequence). With V trimmed by 1 base and J by 2 bases, 2 bases remained unmatched.

This clone was counted a few times. The gene calls are TRBV19 and TRBJ1-5, with D maybe TRBD1 (6 bases). The CDR3 spans 13 residues. Germline V gene sequence: CDR1 LNHDA, CDR2 SQIVND (reference sequence). Between the trimmed V and J ends, which lost 6 bases and 8 bases, there was a span of 14 bases. This chain's CDR3 is CASSKGVVEPQHF. The CDR3 bases are TGTGCCAGTAGCAAGGGGGTTGTGGAGCCCCAGCATTTT.

This clone occurred a few times. V and J are TRBV7-2 and TRBJ2-2; 14 bases line up with TRBD2. V gave up 2 bases and J gave up 8 bases; unmatched junction bases: 7. The CDR3 is made up of 17 amino acids. The germline CDR1 and CDR2 sequences are SGHTA and FQGNSA. The CDR3 DNA reads TGTGCCAGCAGCTTAAAGGGGACTAGCGGGAGAAGTGGGGAGCTGTTTTTT. Translated: CASSLKGTSGRSGELFF.

The V gene is TRBV2, the J gene TRBJ1-6; perhaps TRBD1 as D (6 bases). Trimming cost V 7 bases and J 7 bases, with 17 bases left between them. Germline CDR1 is SNHLY and CDR2 is FYNNEI. CDR3 size: 15 residues. This CDR3 is CASKNWGLANSPLHF. DNA for the CDR3: TGTGCCAGCAAAAACTGGGGGCTTGCCAATTCACCCCTCCACTTT.

This clone was found a few times. This sequence joins TRBV6-5 and TRBJ2-2; D is possibly TRBD1 (5 bases). Germline CDR1 is MNHEY and CDR2 is SVGAGI. This CDR3 has 15 residues. The ends were cut back, 0 bases at V and 7 bases at J, with 12 bases in the middle. In nucleotides, the CDR3 is TGTGCCAGCAGTTACTCGATAGGGGTTGGCGGGGAGCTGTTTTTT. This gives the protein CASSYSIGVGGELFF.

In its sample, this clone was seen a few times. This chain uses TRBV30 with TRBJ1-1; D ambiguous. The CDR3 extends over 14 amino acids. CDR1 and CDR2 from the germline V gene are GTSNPN and SVGIG (reference sequence). V was clipped by 0 bases and J by 3 bases, with 11 bases between them. The CDR3 region is CAWSVRLRDTEAFF. CDR3 DNA sequence: TGTGCCTGGAGTGTACGGTTGCGGGACACTGAAGCTTTCTTT.